A single sample is the source of the 27 T cell receptor beta chains below, sequenced in a study of stem cell transplantation in POMP-related autoinflammatory disease. Generated by immunoSEQ multiplex PCR, the TCRdb table keeps only in-frame clones and is missing some. This sample has more than 25,000 clones, with approximately 86% found just once. Sequencing used CD4+ T cells from PBMCs, obtained before stem cell transplantation. These receptors were taken from a human donor with POMP-related autoinflammation and immune dysregulation (PRAID).

This chain joins TRBV6-6 and TRBJ2-1; 7 nucleotides align to TRBD2. The length of the CDR3 is 16 residues. Losses at the gene ends were 0 bases for V and 1 base for J; bases not matched to a gene: 3. Germline loops: CDR1 MNHNY, CDR2 SVGAGI (reference sequence). The CDR3 here is CASSYSLARSYNEQFF. The CDR3, as DNA: TGTGCCAGCAGTTACTCACTAGCGAGATCCTACAATGAGCAGTTCTTC.

This clone was seen just once. The chain combines TRBV19 with TRBJ1-1; 9 positions agree with TRBD1. CDR1 is LNHDA, CDR2 SQIVND, per germline (reference sequence). The V segment lost 6 bases and the J segment 5 bases; nucleotides outside the gene matches: 10. The CDR3 runs 15 residues. This chain's CDR3 is CASSTPGQGRTEAFF. The CDR3 bases are TGTGCCAGTAGCACCCCGGGACAGGGAAGAACTGAAGCTTTCTTT.

This clone came up a few times. This chain uses TRBV18 with TRBJ1-6; 9 bases are shared with TRBD1. Germline CDR1 is KGHSH and CDR2 is LQKENI. This CDR3 is 14 amino acids long. Trimming removed 4 bases from V and 10 bases from J; junction bases left unmatched: 5. The CDR3 region has the DNA TGTGCCAGCTCACAGGACAGGGGAGAATCACCCCTCCACTTT. Translating it yields CASSQDRGESPLHF. The whole variable domain, remainder taken from reference TRBV18 and TRBJ1-6, is NAGVMQNPRHLVRRRGQEARLRCSPMKGHSHVYWYRQLPEEGLKFMVYLQKENIIDESGMPKERFSAEFPKEGPSILRIQQVVRGDSAAYFCASSQDRGESPLHFGNGTRLTVT.

This chain uses TRBV4-1 with TRBJ2-6; D gene unclear. V was cut by 2 bases and J by 0 bases, with 11 bases left in between. The CDR3 loop spans 17 amino acids. The germline V gene has CDR1 MGHRA and CDR2 YSYEKL. The CDR3 spells CASSQLLPSSGANVLTF. The CDR3 DNA is TGCGCCAGCAGCCAACTGTTACCGAGCTCTGGGGCCAACGTCCTGACTTTC.

The J gene is TRBJ2-1, the V gene TRBV27; tentatively, D is TRBD2 (5 bases). Trimming pared 3 bases from V and 8 bases from J, leaving 14 bases between. There are 14 residues in the CDR3. Per the germline V gene, CDR1 is MNHEY and CDR2 is SMNVEV (reference sequence). The CDR3 DNA sequence: TGTGCCAGCAGTTTCACGGGGTACAAGTATGAGCAGTTCTTC. It translates to CASSFTGYKYEQFF.

J is TRBJ2-1 and V is TRBV5-1; TRBD2 agrees at 8 bases. This CDR3 has 16 amino acids. Germline V gene sequence: CDR1 SGHRS, CDR2 YFSETQ. Losses at the gene ends were 3 bases for V and 1 base for J; bases not matched to a gene: 6. Here the CDR3 DNA reads TGCGCCAGCAGCTCGAGACTAGCGAGTTCCTACAATGAGCAGTTCTTC. This sequence encodes CASSSRLASSYNEQFF.

The V gene is TRBV20-1, the J gene TRBJ1-2; TRBD1 might be the D (6 bases). Germline CDR1 reads DFQATT; CDR2 reads SNEGSKA (reference sequence). This CDR3 contains 11 residues. Trimming took 3 bases from V and 4 from J, leaving 6 bases between them. CDR3 DNA sequence: TGCAGTGCTAGGGGGGCCTATGGCTACACCTTC. Protein: CSARGAYGYTF.

The CDR3 bases are TGCGCCAGCAGCTTGGTATTACGGGCGGACACTGAAGCTTTCTTT. Its translation: CASSLVLRADTEAFF. The gene calls are TRBV5-1 and TRBJ1-1; D gene unclear. CDR1 is SGHRS, CDR2 YFSETQ, per germline. V was shortened by 0 bases and J by 3 bases, with 12 bases between the two germline ends. This CDR3 has 15 amino acids.

As regards this clone: The junction departs from germline at one end; a sequencing error may be responsible. The rearrangement joins TRBV7-6 to TRBJ1-2; 7 positions match TRBD1. The length of the CDR3 is 12 residues. CDR1 is SGHVS, CDR2 FNYEAQ, per germline. CDR3 residues: CASSVPGQFPDF. In DNA form, the CDR3 reads TGTGCCAGCAGCGTCCCGGGACAGTTTCCAGACTTC. The whole variable domain, remainder taken from reference TRBV7-6 and TRBJ1-2, is GAGVSQSPRYKVTKRGQDVALRCDPISGHVSLYWYRQALGQGPEFLTYFNYEAQQDKSGLPNDRFSAERPEGSISTLTIQRTEQRDSAMYRCASSVPGQFPDFGSGTRLTVV.

This chain uses TRBV7-9 with TRBJ1-2, with D possibly matching TRBD1 (6 bases). Looked up from germline, CDR1 is SEHNR and CDR2 is FQNEAQ (reference sequence). The CDR3 length is 15 residues. Trimming left V 5 bases short and J 4 bases short, with 17 bases between. CDR3 bases: TGTGCCAGCAGCAGACCGGACAGCTCGATCTATGGCTACACCTTC. Protein sequence: CASSRPDSSIYGYTF.

The rearrangement joins TRBV5-6 to TRBJ2-2; the D call may be TRBD1 or TRBD2 (5 bases each). V gave up 4 bases and J gave up 7 bases, with 20 bases separating them. The CDR3 totals 16 residues. Germline CDR1 SGHDT, CDR2 YYEEEE. CDR3 region: CASSGLWGRHHGELFF. The CDR3 bases are TGTGCCAGCAGCGGGCTTTGGGGGAGACATCACGGGGAGCTGTTTTTT.

The V gene is TRBV18, the J gene TRBJ2-5, with 7 bases fitting TRBD1. Per germline, CDR1 KGHSH and CDR2 LQKENI. Losses at the gene ends were 2 bases for V and 4 bases for J; bases not matched to a gene: 1. The CDR3 contains 13 residues. This chain's CDR3 is CASSPAGGETQYF. CDR3 coding DNA: TGTGCCAGCTCACCAGCAGGGGGAGAGACCCAGTACTTC.

V gene TRBV2 combines with J gene TRBJ2-5, with D maybe TRBD2 (5 bases). CDR3 length: 11 amino acids. The ends were cut back, 2 bases at V and 7 bases at J, with 5 bases in the middle. The germline gives CDR1 SNHLY, CDR2 FYNNEI. The CDR3 is CASSESGTQYF. The CDR3 DNA is TGTGCCAGCAGTGAAAGCGGGACCCAGTACTTC.

This clone was seen only once. DNA of the CDR3: TGTGCCAGCTCACCGGGGATTCCGAGCGCTGGAAACACCATATATTTT. This encodes CASSPGIPSAGNTIYF. J is TRBJ1-3 and V is TRBV18; no firm D call. The germline V gene has CDR1 KGHSH and CDR2 LQKENI. V gave up 3 bases and J gave up 2 bases, with 14 bases separating them. There are 16 residues in the CDR3.

The J gene is TRBJ2-7, the V gene TRBV11-1; D gene uncertain. CDR3 size: 13 residues. Germline V gene sequence: CDR1 SGHAT, CDR2 FQDESV (reference sequence). Trimming took off 4 bases at V and 4 bases at J, with 11 bases between the two ends. CDR3 nucleotides: TGTGCCAGCAGCTCCCGAAGTCGATACGAGCAGTACTTC. It is translated as CASSSRSRYEQYF. Using reference TRBV11-1 and TRBJ2-7 for the parts outside the CDR3, the full variable domain is EAEVAQSPRYKITEKSQAVAFWCDPISGHATLYWYRQILGQGPELLVQFQDESVVDDSQLPKDRFSAERLKGVDSTLKIQPAELGDSAMYLCASSSRSRYEQYFGPGTRLTVT.

The V and J genes are TRBV11-2 and TRBJ2-7; unclear D gene. Trimming removed 5 bases from V and 3 bases from J, with 5 bases in between. This CDR3 region has 11 residues. The germline gives CDR1 SGHAT, CDR2 FQNNGV. CDR3 sequence (DNA): TGTGCCAGCAGCCGATTCTACGAGCAGTACTTC. Its translation is CASSRFYEQYF. Using reference TRBV11-2 and TRBJ2-7 for the parts outside the CDR3, the full variable domain is EAGVAQSPRYKIIEKRQSVAFWCNPISGHATLYWYQQILGQGPKLLIQFQNNGVVDDSQLPKDRFSAERLKGVDSTLKIQPAKLEDSAVYLCASSRFYEQYFGPGTRLTVT.

This rearrangement joins TRBV2 to TRBJ1-5; weak D call: TRBD1 (5 bases). Trimming stripped 6 bases from V and 1 base from J, with 10 bases between. Germline CDR1 reads SNHLY; CDR2 reads FYNNEI. The CDR3 extends over 14 amino acids. This CDR3 is CASSLTESNQPQHF. In DNA, the CDR3 is TGTGCCAGCAGCTTGACAGAAAGCAATCAGCCCCAGCATTTT.

The rearrangement links TRBV2 to TRBJ2-5; possible D gene TRBD2, 6 bases. V lost 6 bases and J lost 1, with 9 bases in between. The CDR3 consists of 13 residues. CDR1 is SNHLY and CDR2 is FYNNEI in the germline V gene. The CDR3 protein is CASRRDLQETQYF. The CDR3 DNA sequence: TGTGCCAGCAGGCGGGACCTCCAAGAGACCCAGTACTTC.

The chain carries TRBV19 and TRBJ2-7, with TRBD2 as a possible D gene (6 bases). Deletions cut 5 bases from V and 2 bases from J, with 16 bases between. Germline CDR1 reads LNHDA; CDR2 reads SQIVND (reference sequence). The CDR3 extends over 15 amino acids. The CDR3 is CASSAMTGTPYEQYF. CDR3 coding DNA: TGTGCCAGTAGTGCGATGACCGGGACTCCCTACGAGCAGTACTTC. Supplemented by reference TRBV19 and TRBJ2-7, the full variable domain reads DGGITQSPKYLFRKEGQNVTLSCEQNLNHDAMYWYRQDPGQGLRLIYYSQIVNDFQKGDIAEGYSVSREKKESFPLTVTSAQKNPTAFYLCASSAMTGTPYEQYFGPGTRLTVT.

The J gene is TRBJ2-7, the V gene TRBV5-1, with 8 bases lining up with TRBD1. The CDR3 length is 15 residues. Per germline, CDR1 SGHRS and CDR2 YFSETQ. V lost 6 bases and J lost 3; bases outside the gene matches: 11. CDR3 nucleotides: TGCGCCAGCAACCCTTCGACAGGGGCTAGCTACGAGCAGTACTTC. Protein: CASNPSTGASYEQYF.

The chain joins TRBV6-1 to TRBJ1-5; 7 bases agree with TRBD1. The V gene end was trimmed by 4 bases and the J gene end by 0 bases; junction bases not matched to a gene: 3. The germline CDR1 and CDR2 sequences are MNHNS and SASEGT. There are 15 residues in the CDR3. CDR3 coding DNA: TGTGCCAGCAGTGTAAACAGGGGTAGCAATCAGCCCCAGCATTTT. This gives the protein CASSVNRGSNQPQHF.

The gene calls are TRBV5-1 and TRBJ2-7; 9 positions match TRBD1. V dropped 4 bases and J dropped 3; count of bases not matched to a gene: 8. The V gene's germline CDR1 is SGHRS and CDR2 YFSETQ. The length of the CDR3 is 15 residues. The DNA for the CDR3 is TGCGCCAGCAGCGCAGGACAGGGGACCTACTACGAGCAGTACTTC. Its translation is CASSAGQGTYYEQYF.

This clone turned up a few times. The chain is built from TRBV2 and TRBJ1-4, with no clear D. The germline V and J ends were trimmed by 2 bases and 8 bases, with 3 bases remaining between them. The germline CDR1 and CDR2 sequences are SNHLY and FYNNEI. CDR3 length equals 11 residues. CDR3: CASSEKEKLFF. The CDR3 region has the DNA TGTGCCAGCAGTGAAAAAGAAAAACTGTTTTTT.

For this clone: This same CDR3 is encoded by further DNA sequences in the sample. V and J are TRBV5-4 and TRBJ2-3; no definite D call. Per germline, CDR1 SGHNT and CDR2 YYREEE (reference sequence). CDR3 length: 14 residues. The ends were cut back, 0 bases at V and 0 bases at J, with 5 bases in the middle. Here the CDR3 reads CASSLAGSTDTQYF. In nucleotides, the CDR3 is TGTGCCAGCAGCTTGGCTGGGAGCACAGATACGCAGTATTTT.

The chain links TRBV29-1 to TRBJ2-5; TRBD1 aligns across 9 bases. CDR3 size: 13 residues. Trimming cost V 7 bases and J 4 bases; bases outside gene matches: 7. The germline V gene encodes CDR1 SQVTM and CDR2 ANQGSEA. The chain's CDR3 is CSARDRVGETQYF. In DNA form, the CDR3 reads TGCAGCGCCCGGGACAGGGTGGGAGAGACCCAGTACTTC.

The CDR3 DNA is TGTGCCAGCAGCGGCTGGCGGGAGGGCCGGGACACAGATACGCAGTATTTT. It codes for CASSGWREGRDTDTQYF. This chain joins TRBV25-1 and TRBJ2-3; TRBD2 aligns across 9 bases. Germline V gives CDR1 MGHDK, CDR2 SYGVNS. The CDR3 runs to 17 residues. J gave up 2 bases and V 6 bases, and 12 bases lay outside the gene matches.

The rearrangement joins TRBV5-1 to TRBJ2-2; D perhaps matches TRBD2 (6 bases). Trimming shortened V by 4 bases and J by 3 bases, and 16 bases separated the two germline ends. Germline CDR1 is SGHRS and CDR2 is YFSETQ. The CDR3 length is 16 residues. The DNA of the CDR3 is TGCGCCAGCAGCAGTTCCGGAGGGTTGGACACCGGGGAGCTGTTTTTT. This gives the protein CASSSSGGLDTGELFF.